This TCR beta chain was captured by sequencing in a study of shared clonotypes between healthy human individuals. For each subset, genomic DNA was distributed in equal portions over several immunoSEQ plates. Generated by immunoSEQ multiplex PCR, the TCRdb table keeps only in-frame clones and is missing some. The data show roughly 95,000 clones, roughly half seen once. Each unsorted sample relied on roughly 84 million PBMCs as its source of genomic DNA. Regarding this clone: Antigen: not known. Other DNA sequences in the sample encode the same CDR3.

The V gene lost 6 bases and the J gene lost 7 bases, with 16 bases spanning the gap. Looked up from germline, CDR1 is SQVTM and CDR2 is ANQGSEA. CDR3 length equals 12 residues. The study, taken as a whole, reports: An anticipated effect of sequencing depth on clonotype sharing among donors was recognized.

Sequenced input: PBMCs. This TCR derives from a woman aged 40-49 years in good health. Some clones in this sample may be carry-over from other donors' samples. The gene calls are TRBV29-1 and TRBJ2-7; D remains ambiguous. In nucleotides, the CDR3 is TGCAGCGTCGGGCAGGACCCCGCTGAGCAGTACTTC. Its translation: CSVGQDPAEQYF.